The clone carrying this T cell receptor beta chain was seen ten or more times. This sample was included in a study of response to subunit inactivated influenza vaccine. MiXCR was run by TCRdb on the RT-PCR reads, yielding one entry per CDR3 protein. The repertoire holds roughly 550,000 distinct CDR3 sequences, around 25% seen once, with under 3.5% in the top ten. The CDR3 runs 13 residues. Germline assignment: CDR1 ENHRY and CDR2 SYGVKD. Trimming shortened V by 2 bases and J by 4 bases, and 6 bases separated the two germline ends. These data are also associated with another study on T cells expressing NK-cell markers. From that report: TCR beta libraries carry UMIs added by 5'RACE template switching.

Material: CD4+ T cells sorted from PBMCs, obtained roughly 12 days after vaccination. The source is a man in his forties or fifties who received an inactivated influenza vaccine. The chain couples TRBV10-3 to TRBJ2-1; D is ambiguous. The CDR3 nucleotides read TGTGCCATCAGTGAGGGTCCGTACAATGAGCAGTTCTTC. It translates to CAISEGPYNEQFF.